What follows are 27 T cell receptor beta chains derived from one specimen sequenced in a study of blood T cell repertoires in COVID-19 (TCRdb year 2020). The library was obtained by the immunoSEQ multiplex PCR assay. The table was pulled from immuneACCESS by TCRdb, which kept in-frame rearrangements only. Such tables lose some clones; where checked, under half of the loss comes from unresolved V genes, and the rest has no known cause. The sample contains roughly 250,000 clones, around 90% of them found a single time. The biggest ten clones account for 3% of the sample. The sequencing sample was made of PBMCs or T cells enriched from blood (not recorded which). These receptor sequences come from a woman aged 50 to 60 who had recovered from COVID-19.

The CDR3 here is CAWSVGRTFTDTQYF. The CDR3 DNA sequence: TGTGCCTGGAGTGTTGGGAGAACGTTCACAGATACGCAGTATTTT. The V call is TRBV30, the J call TRBJ2-3, with D tentatively TRBD2 (5 bases). The length of the CDR3 is 15 residues. Germline lookup yields CDR1 GTSNPN and CDR2 SVGIG (reference sequence). Trimming took 0 bases from V and 2 from J, leaving 12 bases between them.

The chain is built from TRBV7-2 and TRBJ2-1, with 7 bases lining up with TRBD1. CDR3 length: 15 residues. Trimming cost V 5 bases and J 3 bases; bases outside gene matches: 7. Germline V gene data show CDR1 as SGHTA and CDR2 as FQGNSA. The CDR3 here is CASSGVRDSYNEQFF. CDR3 DNA: TGTGCCAGCAGCGGGGTACGGGACAGCTACAATGAGCAGTTCTTC.

The gene calls are TRBV6-2 or TRBV6-3 and TRBJ2-1; TRBD1 might be the D (5 bases). Germline V gene sequence: CDR1 MNHEY, CDR2 SVGEGT. The CDR3 loop spans 16 amino acids. Trimming cost V 4 bases and J 3 bases, with 16 bases left between them. CDR3 protein: CASSSVLGAGYNEQFF. In nucleotides, the CDR3 is TGTGCCAGCAGTTCCGTTCTAGGGGCCGGCTACAATGAGCAGTTCTTC.

As concerns this clone: This sample also contains other DNA sequences that code for the same CDR3. This chain uses TRBV28 with TRBJ1-4; D might be TRBD1 (5 bases). The V gene's germline CDR1 is MDHEN and CDR2 SYDVKM. V shed 2 bases and J shed 0 bases, with 7 bases lying between them. The CDR3 loop spans 15 amino acids. CDR3 nucleotide sequence: TGTGCCAGCAGTTTAGGGGGGGCAACTAATGAAAAACTGTTTTTT. Translated, it gives CASSLGGATNEKLFF.

As for this clone: Other nucleotide sequences in the sample specify the same CDR3. The chain combines TRBV5-1 with TRBJ1-1, with D possibly matching TRBD1 (5 bases). The germline V gene has CDR1 SGHRS and CDR2 YFSETQ. With 4 bases removed from V and 5 bases from J, the gap between germline ends came to 15 bases. The CDR3 extends over 14 amino acids. CDR3 nucleotides: TGCGCCAGCAGCCCCCGACCGGGGGGGACTGAAGCTTTCTTT. The encoded protein is CASSPRPGGTEAFF.

The CDR3 bases are TGTGCCAGCAGCTTGGGACAGGGGCTAACAGGAGAGCTGTTTTTT. Translated: CASSLGQGLTGELFF. This sequence joins TRBV5-5 and TRBJ2-2, with 8 bases lining up with TRBD1. Germline CDR1 and CDR2: SGHKS and YYEKEE (reference sequence). V lost 0 bases, J lost 11 bases, and 9 bases stayed unmatched. The CDR3 is made up of 15 amino acids.

The V and J genes are TRBV6-1 and TRBJ2-2, with no clear D. From germline, CDR1 is MNHNS and CDR2 SASEGT. This CDR3 has 12 residues. The V gene lost 3 bases and the J gene lost 6 bases, with 5 bases spanning the gap. CDR3 loop: CASSDPPGELFF. The CDR3, as DNA: TGTGCCAGCAGTGACCCTCCCGGGGAGCTGTTTTTT.

This chain connects TRBV11-2 to TRBJ1-2; no firm D call. The CDR3 is 14 amino acids. Germline CDR1 and CDR2: SGHAT and FQNNGV. The V and J ends lost 1 base and 4 bases respectively, with 10 bases between them. For the CDR3, the DNA is TGTGCCAGCAGCTTAGGAGGCGGAGGCTATGGCTACACCTTC. It is translated as CASSLGGGGYGYTF.

V and J are TRBV7-2 and TRBJ2-7; 9 bases are a match to TRBD1. With 6 bases clipped from V and 5 bases from J, the junction kept 11 bases outside the gene matches. Germline-derived CDR1 and CDR2 are SGHTA and FQGNSA. This CDR3 contains 15 residues. CDR3 amino acids: CASSSQGAGVHEQYF. In nucleotides, the CDR3 is TGTGCCAGCAGTTCACAGGGGGCGGGGGTCCACGAGCAGTACTTC.

This clone was recorded a few times. V usage is TRBV28 and J usage is TRBJ2-7, with D perhaps TRBD1 (5 bases). The germline V and J ends were trimmed by 4 bases and 2 bases, with 9 bases remaining between them. Germline CDR1 MDHEN, CDR2 SYDVKM. CDR3 length: 13 residues. The CDR3 region has the DNA TGTGCCAGCAGTTCAAGACAGACCTACGAGCAGTACTTC. Translation gives CASSSRQTYEQYF. Together with reference TRBV28 and TRBJ2-7, the CDR3 gives the full variable domain: DVKVTQSSRYLVKRTGEKVFLECVQDMDHENMFWYRQDPGLGLRLIYFSYDVKMKEKGDIPEGYSVSREKKERFSLILESASTNQTSMYLCASSSRQTYEQYFGPGTRLTVT.

This chain's CDR3 is CASSFDRGGTTHLVTYNEQFF. For the CDR3, the DNA is TGTGCCAGCAGTTTCGACAGGGGTGGAACTACCCACCTTGTTACCTACAATGAGCAGTTCTTC. The genes are TRBV28 and TRBJ2-1, with 8 nucleotides matching TRBD1. With 3 bases clipped from V and 2 bases from J, the junction kept 21 bases outside the gene matches. The CDR3 sequence is 21 residues long. Germline-derived CDR1 and CDR2 are MDHEN and SYDVKM.

To note about this clone: The sample contains more than one DNA sequence encoding this CDR3. This chain uses TRBV5-1 with TRBJ2-3; D unclear. This CDR3 has 11 amino acids. The germline V gene encodes CDR1 SGHRS and CDR2 YFSETQ. V lost 4 bases to trimming and J lost 5 bases, with 5 bases between them. The CDR3 nucleotides read TGCGCCAGCAGCCTTCTAGATACGCAGTATTTT. Its translation: CASSLLDTQYF.

V is TRBV24-1 and J is TRBJ2-1; possibly TRBD2 for D (5 bases). The CDR3 runs 15 residues. Germline values: CDR1 KGHDR, CDR2 SFDVKD. Deletions cut 0 bases from V and 7 bases from J, with 12 bases between. The CDR3 here is CATSDLSLAGNEQFF. The DNA for the CDR3 is TGTGCCACCAGTGATTTGAGTCTAGCTGGGAATGAGCAGTTCTTC.

This clone occurred a few times. The chain is built from TRBV28 and TRBJ1-5; a possible D gene is TRBD1 (6 bases). CDR1 and CDR2 from the germline V gene are MDHEN and SYDVKM. V was clipped by 9 bases and J by 0 bases, with 12 bases between them. The CDR3 spans 14 residues. CDR3 residues: CASQQGNSNQPQHF. CDR3 bases: TGTGCCAGTCAACAGGGAAATAGCAATCAGCCCCAGCATTTT.

This clone appeared once. The chain recombines TRBV28 with TRBJ2-7, with 7 bases that match TRBD1. Losses at the gene ends were 5 bases for V and 4 bases for J; bases not matched to a gene: 8. This CDR3 contains 14 residues. From germline, CDR1 is MDHEN and CDR2 SYDVKM. CDR3 bases: TGTGCCAGCAGTGAGAGACAGGGAAAGTACGAGCAGTACTTC. Protein product: CASSERQGKYEQYF.

The J gene is TRBJ1-2, the V gene TRBV16; 8 positions match TRBD1. The CDR3 loop spans 13 amino acids. V was pared by 9 bases and J by 4 bases, with 7 bases of the junction left unmatched. Germline V lookup: CDR1 KGHSY, CDR2 FQNENV. The CDR3 nucleotides read TGTGCCAGTCAGGGGGCTCGCGCCTATGGCTACACCTTC. Its translation is CASQGARAYGYTF.

This chain joins TRBV28 and TRBJ1-4; D gene ambiguous. With 5 bases removed from V and 4 bases from J, the gap between germline ends came to 14 bases. The germline CDR1 and CDR2 sequences are MDHEN and SYDVKM. The CDR3 totals 15 residues. CDR3 protein: CASSTPLTINEKLFF. DNA of the CDR3: TGTGCCAGCAGTACCCCCCTCACAATTAATGAAAAACTGTTTTTT.

The chain uses TRBV4-1 and TRBJ2-1, with TRBD2 matching 14 bases. J gave up 3 bases and V 4 bases, and 5 bases lay outside the gene matches. The CDR3 contains 17 residues. Germline V gives CDR1 MGHRA, CDR2 YSYEKL. CDR3 DNA: TGCGCCAGCAGCCGCGGACTAGCGGGAGGTGGCTACAATGAGCAGTTCTTC. It specifies CASSRGLAGGGYNEQFF.

The rearrangement links TRBV29-1 to TRBJ1-3, with D uncertain. V was shortened by 6 bases and J by 0 bases, with 9 bases between the two germline ends. The CDR3 length is 13 residues. The germline V gene encodes CDR1 SQVTM and CDR2 ANQGSEA. The CDR3 nucleotides read TGCAGCGTCATCGCCAGCTCTGGAAACACCATATATTTT. Translating it yields CSVIASSGNTIYF.

The sample holds a few counts of this clone. J is TRBJ1-4 and V is TRBV12-3 or TRBV12-4; D is ambiguous. The CDR3 sequence is 12 residues long. V was trimmed by 5 bases and J by 6 bases, leaving 7 bases between them. The CDR3 DNA reads as TGTGCCAGCAGTGAACACGATGAAAAACTGTTTTTT. This gives the protein CASSEHDEKLFF.

The gene calls are TRBV27 and TRBJ2-7; D possibly corresponds to TRBD2 (6 bases). The CDR3 consists of 13 residues. Germline loops: CDR1 MNHEY, CDR2 SMNVEV (reference sequence). Deletions cut 6 bases from V and 6 bases from J, with 15 bases between. CDR3 sequence: CASRRDRASEQYF. In DNA form, the CDR3 reads TGTGCCAGCAGGCGGGATAGAGCTAGCGAGCAGTACTTC.

The CDR3 reads CATSDPQDRTYEQYF. CDR3 nucleotides: TGTGCCACCAGTGACCCCCAGGACAGAACCTACGAGCAGTACTTC. The V and J genes are TRBV24-1 and TRBJ2-7, with D possibly TRBD1 on 6 matching bases. Trimming cost V 4 bases and J 2 bases, with 14 bases left between them. This CDR3 has 15 residues. Germline CDR1 KGHDR, CDR2 SFDVKD.

The V call is TRBV11-2, the J call TRBJ1-2, with TRBD1 identical over 9 bases. The germline CDR1 and CDR2 sequences are SGHAT and FQNNGV. This CDR3 region has 13 residues. The J segment lost 7 bases and the V segment lost 5 bases, leaving 5 bases of the junction unmatched. Here the CDR3 DNA reads TGTGCCAGCAGCGTTGACAGGGGGTCTGGCTACACCTTC. Amino acids: CASSVDRGSGYTF. The variable domain in full, with the rest retrieved from reference TRBV11-2 and TRBJ1-2, is EAGVAQSPRYKIIEKRQSVAFWCNPISGHATLYWYQQILGQGPKLLIQFQNNGVVDDSQLPKDRFSAERLKGVDSTLKIQPAKLEDSAVYLCASSVDRGSGYTFGSGTRLTVV.

The chain carries TRBV5-1 and TRBJ1-2; a weak D match, TRBD1 (6 bases). This CDR3 contains 14 residues. Germline V gives CDR1 SGHRS, CDR2 YFSETQ. V shed 0 bases and J shed 7 bases, with 13 bases lying between them. The CDR3 DNA sequence: TGCGCCAGCAGCTTGGTGGCAGGGGATGTTGGCTACACCTTC. It specifies CASSLVAGDVGYTF.

This rearrangement joins TRBV5-1 to TRBJ1-5; maybe TRBD1 (6 bases). The ends were cut back, 4 bases at V and 3 bases at J, with 14 bases in the middle. The CDR3 runs to 15 residues. CDR1 is SGHRS and CDR2 is YFSETQ in the germline V gene. CDR3 nucleotides: TGCGCCAGCAGCCCCGAGGGGGGGTTCAATCAGCCCCAGCATTTT. Residues: CASSPEGGFNQPQHF. The entire variable domain, with the rest obtained from reference TRBV5-1 and TRBJ1-5, is as follows: KAGVTQTPRYLIKTRGQQVTLSCSPISGHRSVSWYQQTPGQGLQFLFEYFSETQRNKGNFPGRFSGRQFSNSRSEMNVSTLELGDSALYLCASSPEGGFNQPQHFGDGTRLSIL.

The chain carries TRBV28 and TRBJ1-1, with TRBD1 matching 10 bases. There are 15 residues in the CDR3. The germline CDR1 and CDR2 sequences are MDHEN and SYDVKM. With 5 bases clipped from V and 9 bases from J, the junction kept 12 bases outside the gene matches. The CDR3, as DNA: TGTGCCAGCAGTCCGCCGACAGGGGGCCAGTATAAAGCTTTCTTT. This gives the protein CASSPPTGGQYKAFF.

This clone was observed a few times. This rearrangement joins TRBV19 to TRBJ1-1, with 7 bases lining up with TRBD1. Germline assignment: CDR1 LNHDA and CDR2 SQIVND (reference sequence). The CDR3 loop spans 12 amino acids. The V and J ends lost 6 bases and 6 bases, in that order; junction bases with no gene match: 4. In DNA, the CDR3 is TGTGCCAGTAGCCCCGACAGGGCTGAAGCTTTCTTT. It yields the protein CASSPDRAEAFF.